This entry is about one T cell receptor beta chain. The sample holds one count of this clone. Its antigen remains unidentified. Base qualities are not at hand, and no much larger clone is one base apart. This sample is part of a study (dated by TCRdb to the early 2020s). TCR beta chain repertoires were profiled by survey-level sequencing on the immunoSEQ platform. Under the source paper's analysis protocol: Repertoire diversity was measured with the inverse Simpson index, and CDR3 amino acid length spectratypes and V-J pairing frequencies were compared. To annotate clonotypes specific to SARS-CoV-2, CMV, influenza A and EBV, TCR beta CDR3 sequences were compared against VDJdb. Here the immuneACCESS table is served through TCRdb, limited to in-frame sequences with V and J called. Missing clones are a known gap in these copies; in checked studies unresolved V genes cover under half, and the rest lacks a known reason. The DNA was the basis for D and trimming; V, J and clone size are from that table. Here the sample has about 50,000 clones; approximately 93% occur a single time. In total, the top ten clones hold around a tenth of the sample.

The paper's findings and limits, for the study overall: Further investigation, including longitudinal sampling and assessment of a control group, is stated by the authors to be required.

PBMCs were isolated from peripheral blood, and genomic DNA from unsorted PBMCs was used for TCR beta sequencing. V drops 2 bases and J drops 6 bases, leaving 14 bases in between. The CDR3 contains 14 residues, cysteine and phenylalanine counted. CDR3 DNA only is kept here, 42 bases in frame from base 1. The germline V gene encodes CDR1 SGHTA and CDR2 FQGNSA. The specimen was PBMCs. The clonotype was recovered from a man aged 35-49 years with rheumatoid arthritis. The chain employs TRBV7-2 and TRBJ2-7, with TRBD2 tentatively as D gene (5 bases match). The CDR3 amino acid sequence is: CASSLIPAGVEQYF. The nucleotide sequence reads TGTGCCAGCAGCTTAATCCCCGCCGGGGTCGAGCAGTACTTC.